Listed below are T cell receptor beta chains from one sample, sequenced in a study of OX40 agonist ivuxolimab in advanced cancers. Produced via immunoSEQ multiplex PCR; TCRdb's table is partial and in-frame only. This table has around 34,000 clones, about 82% appearing once. Sequenced material: CD4+ or CD8+ T cells sorted from blood, taken in a trial of the OX40 agonist ivuxolimab. The receptors come from an adult with an advanced solid tumor such as melanoma, head and neck, liver or kidney cancer. CDR3s include the opening cysteine and the closing phenylalanine or tryptophan. The order of the fields is V gene, J gene, CDR3 protein.

TRBV5-1	TRBJ2-7	CASSSDSTYEQYF
TRBV27	TRBJ1-1	CASSLYWNTEAFF
TRBV18	TRBJ2-1	CASSPRVLAGPSSYNEQFF
TRBV7-2	TRBJ1-1	CASSLANGQPGFGVNTEAFF
TRBV11-3	TRBJ2-7	CASSSSGVSSEQYF
TRBV19	TRBJ2-1	CASTTSGGSGEQFF
TRBV5-4	TRBJ2-7	CASSSTGEGGEQYF
TRBV19	TRBJ2-1	CASSMTHEQFF
TRBV27	TRBJ1-5	CASSLQGYGNQPQHF
TRBV19	TRBJ2-1	CASSIDGSSYNEQFF
TRBV6-5	TRBJ1-2	CASSYSSGTGYTF
TRBV11-2	TRBJ2-2	CASSGTSGNTGELFF
TRBV7-6	TRBJ1-1	CASSAGTSNTEAFF
TRBV6-5	TRBJ2-2	CASSYEAADPGELFF
TRBV11-2	TRBJ1-2	CASSLVGQGNYGYTF
TRBV6-6	TRBJ2-7	CASSRDSSTSYEQYF
TRBV11-2	TRBJ2-2	CASSSPVNNSNTGELFF
TRBV6-1	TRBJ1-5	CASSESESQPQHF
TRBV5-1	TRBJ1-5	CASSLAGDGQPQHF
TRBV11-2	TRBJ2-1	CASSSWTSGRYNEQFF
TRBV9	TRBJ2-7	CASSVGVGRGYEQYF
TRBV5-8	TRBJ2-1	CASNRPPGDEQFF